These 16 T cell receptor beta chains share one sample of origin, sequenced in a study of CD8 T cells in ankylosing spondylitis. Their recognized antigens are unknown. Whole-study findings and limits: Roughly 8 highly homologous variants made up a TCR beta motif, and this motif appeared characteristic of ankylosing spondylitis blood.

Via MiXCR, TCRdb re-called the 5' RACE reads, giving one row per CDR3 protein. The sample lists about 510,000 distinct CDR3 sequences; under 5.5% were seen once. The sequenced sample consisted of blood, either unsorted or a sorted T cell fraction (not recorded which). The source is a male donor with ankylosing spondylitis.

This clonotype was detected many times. The CDR3 here is CSVEATPQSSYEQYF. CDR3 sequence (DNA): TGCAGCGTTGAAGCGACGCCCCAGAGCTCCTACGAGCAGTACTTC. This rearrangement joins TRBV29-1 to TRBJ2-7; unclear D gene. V was trimmed by 1 base and J by 0 bases, leaving 13 bases between them. Germline CDR1 and CDR2: SQVTM and ANQGSEA. There are 15 residues in the CDR3.

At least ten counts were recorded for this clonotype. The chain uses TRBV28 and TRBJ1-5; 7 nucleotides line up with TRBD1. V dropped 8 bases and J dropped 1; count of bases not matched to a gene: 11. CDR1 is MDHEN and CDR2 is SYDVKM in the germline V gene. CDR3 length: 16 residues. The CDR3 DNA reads TGTGCCAGCCCCCCCCGGGGGGACAGAAGCAATCAGCCCCAGCATTTT. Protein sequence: CASPPRGDRSNQPQHF.

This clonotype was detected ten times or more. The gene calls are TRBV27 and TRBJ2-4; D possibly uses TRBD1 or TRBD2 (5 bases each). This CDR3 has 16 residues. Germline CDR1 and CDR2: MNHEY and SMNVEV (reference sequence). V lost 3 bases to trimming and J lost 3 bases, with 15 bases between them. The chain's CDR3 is CASSFRDLLVKNIQYF. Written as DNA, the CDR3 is TGTGCCAGCAGTTTCCGGGACCTACTAGTCAAAAACATTCAGTACTTC.

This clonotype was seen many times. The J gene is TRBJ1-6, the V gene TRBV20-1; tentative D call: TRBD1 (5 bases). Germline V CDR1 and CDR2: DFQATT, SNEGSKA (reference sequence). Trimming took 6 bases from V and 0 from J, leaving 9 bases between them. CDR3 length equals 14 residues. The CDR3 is CSAQGVSYNSPLHF. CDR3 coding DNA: TGCAGTGCCCAGGGCGTCTCCTATAATTCACCCCTCCACTTT.

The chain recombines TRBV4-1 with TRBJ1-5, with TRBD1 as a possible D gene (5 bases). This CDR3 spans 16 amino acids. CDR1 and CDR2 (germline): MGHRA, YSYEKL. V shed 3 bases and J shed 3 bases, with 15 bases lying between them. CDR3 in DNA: TGCGCCAGCAGCCATCTAACGGGACCGCTCAATCAGCCCCAGCATTTT. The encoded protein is CASSHLTGPLNQPQHF.

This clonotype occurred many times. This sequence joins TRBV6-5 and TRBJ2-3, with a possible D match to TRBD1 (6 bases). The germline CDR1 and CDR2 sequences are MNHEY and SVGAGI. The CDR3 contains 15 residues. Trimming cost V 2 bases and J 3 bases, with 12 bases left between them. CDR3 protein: CASSYSPGATDTQYF. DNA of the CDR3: TGTGCCAGCAGTTACAGTCCAGGGGCGACAGATACGCAGTATTTT.

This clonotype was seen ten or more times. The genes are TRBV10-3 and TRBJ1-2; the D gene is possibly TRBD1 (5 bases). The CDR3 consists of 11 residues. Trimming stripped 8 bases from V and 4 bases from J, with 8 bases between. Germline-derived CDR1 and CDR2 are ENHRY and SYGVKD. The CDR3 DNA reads TGTGCCATCCAGGGCCCCTATGGCTACACCTTC. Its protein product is CAIQGPYGYTF.

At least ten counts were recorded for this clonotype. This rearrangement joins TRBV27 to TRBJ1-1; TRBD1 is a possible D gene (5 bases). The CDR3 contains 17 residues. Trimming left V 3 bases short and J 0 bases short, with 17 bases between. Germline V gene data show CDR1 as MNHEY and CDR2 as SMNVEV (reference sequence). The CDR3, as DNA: TGTGCCAGCAGTTTCCGCTACGGGTGGGGCATGAACACTGAAGCTTTCTTT. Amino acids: CASSFRYGWGMNTEAFF.

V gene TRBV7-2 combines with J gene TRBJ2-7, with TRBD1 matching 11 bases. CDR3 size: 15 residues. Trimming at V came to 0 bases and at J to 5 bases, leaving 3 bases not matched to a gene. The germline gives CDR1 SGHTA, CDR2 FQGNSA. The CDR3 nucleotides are TGTGCCAGCAGCTTAGCGGACAGGGGGCTCGACGAGCAGTACTTC. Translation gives CASSLADRGLDEQYF.

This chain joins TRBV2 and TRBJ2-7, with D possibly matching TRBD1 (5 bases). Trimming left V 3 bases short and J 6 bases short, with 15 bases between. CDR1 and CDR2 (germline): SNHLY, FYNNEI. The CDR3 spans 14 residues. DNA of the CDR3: TGTGCCAGCAGTGATAGGGGTGCGCTGTCCGAGCAGTACTTC. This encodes CASSDRGALSEQYF.

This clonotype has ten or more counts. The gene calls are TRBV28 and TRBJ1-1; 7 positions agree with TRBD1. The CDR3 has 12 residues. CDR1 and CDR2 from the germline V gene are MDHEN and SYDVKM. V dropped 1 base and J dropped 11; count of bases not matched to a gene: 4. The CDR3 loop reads CASSLSDREAFF. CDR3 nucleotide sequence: TGTGCCAGCAGTTTATCTGACAGGGAGGCTTTCTTT.

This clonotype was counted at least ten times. The CDR3 sequence: CSARPMGGERETQYF. Written as DNA, the CDR3 is TGCAGTGCTAGACCCATGGGAGGGGAACGAGAGACCCAGTACTTC. The chain combines TRBV20-1 with TRBJ2-5; TRBD2 aligns across 7 bases. Looked up from germline, CDR1 is DFQATT and CDR2 is SNEGSKA (reference sequence). V trimming: 2 bases; J trimming: 4 bases; junction bases outside the gene matches: 10. This CDR3 region has 15 residues.

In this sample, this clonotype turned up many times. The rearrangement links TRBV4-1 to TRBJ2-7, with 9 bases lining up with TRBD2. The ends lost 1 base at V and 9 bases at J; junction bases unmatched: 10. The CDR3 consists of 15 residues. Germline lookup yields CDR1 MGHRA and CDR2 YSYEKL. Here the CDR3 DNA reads TGCGCCAGCAGCCAAGGGCTAGCGGGATACGGTTTGCAGTACTTC. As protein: CASSQGLAGYGLQYF.

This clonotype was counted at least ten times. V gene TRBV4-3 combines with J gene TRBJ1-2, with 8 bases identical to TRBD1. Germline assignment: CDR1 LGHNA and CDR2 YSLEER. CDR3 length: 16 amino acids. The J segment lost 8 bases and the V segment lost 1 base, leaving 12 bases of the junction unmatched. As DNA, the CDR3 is TGCGCCAGCAGCCAAGCCGGACAGGGTCGAGTCTACGGCTACACCTTC. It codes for CASSQAGQGRVYGYTF.

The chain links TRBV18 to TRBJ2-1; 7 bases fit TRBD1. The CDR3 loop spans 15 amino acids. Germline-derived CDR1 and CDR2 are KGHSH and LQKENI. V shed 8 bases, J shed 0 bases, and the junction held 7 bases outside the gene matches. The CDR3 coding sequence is TGTGCCAGCGCTGGAACAGGGGCCTCCTACAATGAGCAGTTCTTC. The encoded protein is CASAGTGASYNEQFF.

CDR3 bases: TGCGCCAGCAGCGACCGGGACTGGGGGATCTACGAGCAGTACTTC. It codes for CASSDRDWGIYEQYF. The chain combines TRBV5-1 with TRBJ2-7; possible D gene TRBD2, 6 bases. The CDR3 is 15 residues long. CDR1 and CDR2 (germline): SGHRS, YFSETQ. The V and J ends lost 4 bases and 3 bases respectively, with 17 bases between them. The whole variable domain, filled in from reference TRBV5-1 and TRBJ2-7, reads KAGVTQTPRYLIKTRGQQVTLSCSPISGHRSVSWYQQTPGQGLQFLFEYFSETQRNKGNFPGRFSGRQFSNSRSEMNVSTLELGDSALYLCASSDRDWGIYEQYFGPGTRLTVT.